This T cell receptor beta chain was retrieved from a study of T-cell reconstitution after alpha-beta-depleted transplantation in children. Germline V gene data show CDR1 as LGHNA and CDR2 as YSLEER. J lost 3 bases, V lost 3 bases, and 1 base had no gene match. The CDR3 length is 15 residues. This clonotype was seen only a few times. Unique molecular identifiers were used in preparing the TCRbeta library. TCRdb fed the PCR reads into MiXCR, producing one record per CDR3 protein. Among 420,000 or so distinct CDR3 sequences, about a tenth were seen once, and the ten largest hold approximately 5%. The sequence was obtained from a human donor who donated a stem cell graft to a child with acute myeloid leukemia. This chain uses TRBV4-3 with TRBJ2-5, with 13 bases fitting TRBD2. The specimen was PBMCs from the stem cell graft donor, collected from the stem cell graft. The CDR3 sequence is CASSHGTSGEETQYF. In nucleotides, the CDR3 is TGCGCCAGCAGCCACGGGACTAGCGGGGAAGAGACCCAGTACTTC.